A selection of T cell receptor beta chains follows, all from one sample in a study of multiple sclerosis patients with progressive multifocal leukoencephalopathy. The assay was immunoSEQ multiplex PCR, and TCRdb's table has in-frame clones only and misses some. The sample comprises 25,000 to 35,000 clones, nearly 90% of which are singletons, and about 1.6% rests with the top ten. The specimen was PBMCs, collected from a patient treated with natalizumab. These receptors all stem from a human donor with multiple sclerosis. CDR3s include the opening cysteine and the closing phenylalanine or tryptophan. The D gene is left open where the match is weak. The size entry is marked missing in some rows and otherwise reads once, few, many or a size class.

cdr3_aa	cdr3_nt	d_call	v_call	j_call	clone_size
CASSHGGAPEAFF	TGCGCCAGCAGCCATGGGGGGGCACCTGAAGCTTTCTTT	NA	TRBV5-1	TRBJ1-1	few
CASSSFLGAKNIQYF	TGTGCCAGCAGCTCCTTCCTCGGGGCCAAAAACATTCAGTACTTC	NA	TRBV7-9	TRBJ2-4	NA
CASSQVLAGGAFEAFF	TGCGCCAGCAGCCAAGTACTCGCAGGGGGCGCGTTTGAAGCTTTCTTT	TRBD1	TRBV4-1	TRBJ1-1	NA
CASSLEARNTIYF	TGCGCCAGCAGCTTGGAGGCCCGAAACACCATATATTTT	NA	TRBV5-1	TRBJ1-3	NA
CASSYSQREGYEQYF	TGTGCCAGCAGTTACTCTCAGCGGGAGGGGTACGAGCAGTACTTC	TRBD2	TRBV6-5	TRBJ2-7	once
CSVEGRLKRGYTF	TGCAGCGTTGAGGGCAGACTGAAGAGGGGCTACACCTTC	NA	TRBV29-1	TRBJ1-2	NA
CASSLGETGWETQYF	TGTGCCAGCAGCTTAGGGGAGACAGGGTGGGAGACCCAGTACTTC	TRBD1	TRBV7-2	TRBJ2-5	once
CASSLDTRGEQYF	TGTGCCAGCAGCTTGGACACTAGAGGAGAGCAGTACTTC	NA	TRBV5-5	TRBJ2-5	NA
CASSPSRLGGTGELFF	TGTGCCAGCAGCCCCTCTAGACTTGGTGGTACCGGGGAGCTGTTTTTT	NA	TRBV7-9	TRBJ2-2	NA
CASSTDSYEQYF	TGCGCCAGCAGCACGGACAGCTACGAGCAGTACTTC	NA	TRBV5-1	TRBJ2-7	once
CASRDKSSGNTIYF	TGTGCCAGCCGGGACAAGAGCTCTGGAAACACCATATATTTT	NA	TRBV19	TRBJ1-3	few